Shown below are 14 T cell receptor beta chains from a single sample sequenced in a study of cytomegalovirus exposure and HLA in healthy donors. With 60 Vbeta and 13 Jbeta primers, the PCR was carried out. Profiled with immunoSEQ multiplex PCR; TCRdb holds only in-frame clones, not every one. The sample has some 190,000 clones; about 9.4% are singletons. Specimen: PBMCs. Receptors originate from a woman aged 30 to 39 in good health and CMV-seropositive.

This clone was seen a few times. The chain joins TRBV2 to TRBJ2-5, with D maybe TRBD1 (6 bases). The CDR3 spans 15 residues. Germline V gene data show CDR1 as SNHLY and CDR2 as FYNNEI. V shed 6 bases and J shed 4 bases, with 18 bases lying between them. The CDR3 region has the DNA TGTGCCAGCAGCACCGGGACACGGTCGAGAGAGACCCAGTACTTC. Encoded protein: CASSTGTRSRETQYF.

The chain links TRBV5-1 to TRBJ2-2, with D hard to call. Trimming shortened V by 1 base and J by 5 bases, and 12 bases separated the two germline ends. Germline CDR1 SGHRS, CDR2 YFSETQ. The CDR3 sequence is 15 residues long. In nucleotides, the CDR3 is TGCGCCAGCAGCTTGTCCCAGGTGAAGACCGGGGAGCTGTTTTTT. It codes for CASSLSQVKTGELFF. Supplemented by reference TRBV5-1 and TRBJ2-2, the full variable domain reads KAGVTQTPRYLIKTRGQQVTLSCSPISGHRSVSWYQQTPGQGLQFLFEYFSETQRNKGNFPGRFSGRQFSNSRSEMNVSTLELGDSALYLCASSLSQVKTGELFFGEGSRLTVL.

The CDR3: CASTQGNSPLHF. The CDR3 nucleotides read TGTGCCAGCACGCAGGGAAATTCACCCCTCCACTTT. The chain uses TRBV2 and TRBJ1-6, with a tentative D call TRBD1 (5 bases). Germline lookup yields CDR1 SNHLY and CDR2 FYNNEI. The V gene lost 7 bases and the J gene lost 7 bases, with 8 bases spanning the gap. The CDR3 length is 12 residues.

This clone was seen a handful of times. V usage is TRBV7-9 and J usage is TRBJ2-7; D is perhaps TRBD2 (6 bases). This CDR3 has 14 amino acids. The V gene's germline CDR1 is SEHNR and CDR2 FQNEAQ (reference sequence). Trimming left V 2 bases short and J 4 bases short, with 12 bases between. CDR3 sequence: CASSLTGVLYEQYF. The CDR3 nucleotides are TGTGCCAGCAGCTTAACGGGAGTCCTGTACGAGCAGTACTTC.

V gene TRBV9 combines with J gene TRBJ2-1, with TRBD2 matching over 10 bases. The CDR3 has 15 residues. CDR1 and CDR2 from the germline V gene are SGDLS and YYNGEE. The V and J ends lost 0 bases and 6 bases, in that order; junction bases with no gene match: 3. The CDR3 sequence: CASSVGTSGSNEQFF. CDR3 bases: TGTGCCAGCAGCGTAGGGACTAGCGGCAGCAATGAGCAGTTCTTC.

V gene TRBV5-1 combines with J gene TRBJ2-1, with 7 bases fitting TRBD2. Germline CDR1 and CDR2: SGHRS and YFSETQ. After removal of 9 bases from V and 0 bases from J, the junction contained 6 bases not matched to a gene. The CDR3 totals 14 residues. The CDR3 nucleotides read TGCGCCACCTCGGGGGGAAGCTCCTACAATGAGCAGTTCTTC. Encoded protein: CATSGGSSYNEQFF.

This clone was seen a handful of times. The V call is TRBV29-1, the J call TRBJ2-6; tentative D call: TRBD2 (6 bases). Germline V gives CDR1 SQVTM, CDR2 ANQGSEA. The CDR3 has 14 amino acids. V was pared by 5 bases and J by 5 bases, with 13 bases between. The CDR3 nucleotides read TGCAGCGTTTCCATCAGGACTAGGGCCAACGTCCTGACTTTC. Amino acid sequence: CSVSIRTRANVLTF. Filled out from reference TRBV29-1 and TRBJ2-6, the complete variable domain reads SAVISQKPSRDICQRGTSLTIQCQVDSQVTMMFWYRQQPGQSLTLIATANQGSEATYESGFVIDKFPISRPNLTFSTLTVSNMSPEDSSIYLCSVSIRTRANVLTFGAGSRLTVL.

The gene calls are TRBV14 and TRBJ2-5; tentative D call: TRBD1 (6 bases). The CDR3 has 14 residues. Trimming removed 3 bases at V and 5 bases at J, with 13 bases between. Germline V lookup: CDR1 SGHDN, CDR2 FVKESK. The CDR3 loop reads CASSQHGGWETQYF. The CDR3 region has the DNA TGTGCCAGCAGCCAGCATGGGGGCTGGGAGACCCAGTACTTC.

This sequence joins TRBV7-8 and TRBJ1-5; the D gene is possibly TRBD1 (6 bases). This CDR3 has 14 amino acids. V lost 1 base, J lost 9 bases, and 13 bases lay in between. CDR1 is SGHVS and CDR2 is FQNEAQ in the germline V gene. The DNA of the CDR3 is TGTGCCAGCAGCTTAGTGGACAGTCGGGGGCCCCAGCATTTT. Protein sequence: CASSLVDSRGPQHF.

V and J are TRBV19 and TRBJ2-1, with no clear D. The CDR3 has 12 residues. Trimming removed 3 bases from V and 8 bases from J, with 8 bases in between. Per germline, CDR1 LNHDA and CDR2 SQIVND (reference sequence). The CDR3 nucleotides are TGTGCCAGTAGTATCTCTAGATATGAGCAGTTCTTC. Protein: CASSISRYEQFF. The variable domain in full, completed from reference TRBV19 and TRBJ2-1, reads DGGITQSPKYLFRKEGQNVTLSCEQNLNHDAMYWYRQDPGQGLRLIYYSQIVNDFQKGDIAEGYSVSREKKESFPLTVTSAQKNPTAFYLCASSISRYEQFFGPGTRLTVL.

The V gene is TRBV5-1, the J gene TRBJ2-7, with D perhaps matching TRBD1 (5 bases). This CDR3 comprises 13 residues. In germline, CDR1 is SGHRS, CDR2 YFSETQ. V dropped 4 bases and J dropped 6 bases, with 14 bases sitting between them. The CDR3 protein is CASSPLGQPEQYF. The CDR3, as DNA: TGCGCCAGCAGCCCTCTCGGACAACCCGAGCAGTACTTC.

The chain couples TRBV2 to TRBJ2-5; 7 nucleotides align to TRBD1. The germline CDR1 and CDR2 sequences are SNHLY and FYNNEI. The CDR3 runs to 15 residues. The V gene end was trimmed by 1 base and the J gene end by 3 bases; junction bases not matched to a gene: 5. CDR3 in DNA: TGTGCCAGCAGTGAAGAGGGGGCAGGGAAAGAGACCCAGTACTTC. It encodes CASSEEGAGKETQYF.

This clone has just a few counts. This chain uses TRBV6-1 with TRBJ2-7; tentative D call: TRBD2 (5 bases). In germline, CDR1 is MNHNS, CDR2 SASEGT. The ends were cut back, 2 bases at V and 6 bases at J, with 8 bases in the middle. This CDR3 is built from 12 residues. CDR3 loop: CASSELRVEQYF. Written as DNA, the CDR3 is TGTGCCAGCAGTGAATTGAGGGTCGAGCAGTACTTC.

The rearrangement links TRBV4-2 to TRBJ2-3; D possibly corresponds to TRBD2 (5 bases). Germline values: CDR1 LGHNA, CDR2 YNFKEQ. The V end lost 4 bases, the J end lost 0 bases, and 11 bases lay between the germline ends. The CDR3 is 15 amino acids. The CDR3 is CASSPAGPSTDTQYF. Here the CDR3 DNA reads TGTGCCAGCAGCCCGGCGGGTCCTAGCACAGATACGCAGTATTTT.